The 19 T cell receptor beta chains reported below all come from one sample, sequenced in a study of CD8+CD57+ T cells in acquired aplastic anemia. The authors sequenced patients whose flow cytometry had shown CD8+CD57+ cell expansion. The study profiled TCR beta VDJ and CDR3 using genomic DNA as template. Via MiXCR, TCRdb re-called the reads, giving one row per CDR3 protein. The table shows under 350,000 distinct CDR3 sequences, with 56% occurring only once. The material sequenced was sorted CD4+, CD8+, or CD8+CD57+ T cells (not recorded which) from PBMCs. The source is a human donor with aplastic anemia.

This clonotype was counted at least ten times. V is TRBV12-3 or TRBV12-4 and J is TRBJ2-1; a weak D match, TRBD2 (6 bases). CDR3 length equals 13 residues. V was clipped by 1 base and J by 6 bases, with 7 bases between them. This CDR3 reads CASSLGGGNEQFF. The CDR3 nucleotides are TGTGCCAGCAGTTTAGGGGGAGGCAATGAGCAGTTCTTC.

This clonotype was found a few times. The chain is built from TRBV27 and TRBJ1-3, with TRBD1 matching 10 bases. Germline V gene data show CDR1 as MNHEY and CDR2 as SMNVEV (reference sequence). J was trimmed by 6 bases and V by 5 bases; bases with no gene match: 10. This CDR3 has 16 amino acids. CDR3 bases: TGTGCCAGCAGTCCCCGACAGACAGGGGGCGAAAACACCATATATTTT. Protein sequence: CASSPRQTGGENTIYF.

CDR3 nucleotide sequence: TGCAGTGCTAGGACAGGGGGCCATGGGTTCTATGGCTACACCTTC. Translating gives CSARTGGHGFYGYTF. V is TRBV20-1 and J is TRBJ1-2, with 10 bases fitting TRBD1. Germline V gene sequence: CDR1 DFQATT, CDR2 SNEGSKA (reference sequence). Trimming removed 3 bases from V and 4 bases from J; junction bases left unmatched: 8. This CDR3 has 15 residues.

This clonotype was counted a few times. At one boundary the junction diverges from the germline segment, which might be a read error. The chain has TRBV2 and TRBJ1-1; D is unclear. Looked up from germline, CDR1 is SNHLY and CDR2 is FYNNEI. This CDR3 region has 12 residues. CDR3 bases: TGTGCCGGCAGCCTATTGAGCGCTGAAGCTTTCTTT. Amino acids: CAGSLLSAEAFF.

This clonotype has more than one count but fewer than ten. The rearrangement joins TRBV5-4 to TRBJ2-5; 10 bases are shared with TRBD2. This CDR3 has 14 amino acids. The ends lost 9 bases at V and 3 bases at J; junction bases unmatched: 8. Germline V gene lookup returns CDR1 SGHNT and CDR2 YYREEE (reference sequence). The CDR3 loop reads CATTAGGTKETQYF. The CDR3 DNA reads TGTGCCACCACAGCGGGGGGGACCAAAGAGACCCAGTACTTC.

The chain combines TRBV10-3 with TRBJ2-7; the match to TRBD2 covers 11 bases. J was trimmed by 4 bases and V by 5 bases; bases with no gene match: 19. The CDR3 sequence is 19 residues long. Germline CDR1 is ENHRY and CDR2 is SYGVKD. This CDR3 is CAISLGLAVNTGELYEQYF. The CDR3 coding sequence is TGTGCCATCAGTTTGGGACTAGCGGTTAACACCGGGGAGCTGTACGAGCAGTACTTC.

This clonotype was recorded a few times. This chain links TRBV2 with TRBJ2-3, with TRBD2 identical over 9 bases. Unmatched junction bases numbered 6, after V lost 6 bases and J lost 8 bases. Germline V gene data show CDR1 as SNHLY and CDR2 as FYNNEI. This CDR3 has 13 residues. The CDR3 DNA follows: TGTGCCAGCAGGGAACTTAGCGGGAGTACGCAGTATTTT. It translates to CASRELSGSTQYF.

The CDR3 region is CASSPAGTSIGSQYF. CDR3 in DNA: TGTGCCAGCAGCCCAGCCGGGACTAGCATCGGGTCCCAGTACTTC. This rearrangement joins TRBV7-3 to TRBJ2-5; 9 positions match TRBD2. CDR3 length: 15 amino acids. Germline V gene sequence: CDR1 SGHTA, CDR2 FQGTGA. Trimming cost V 5 bases and J 9 bases; bases outside gene matches: 13.

V gene TRBV2 combines with J gene TRBJ2-5; no clear D. Germline CDR1 and CDR2: SNHLY and FYNNEI. The CDR3 runs 15 residues. V was cut by 7 bases and J by 0 bases, with 15 bases left in between. The CDR3 region is CASKVLGTYQETQYF. The DNA of the CDR3 is TGTGCCAGCAAGGTACTGGGCACTTACCAAGAGACCCAGTACTTC.

The CDR3, as DNA: TGTGCCAGCAGCACGACTAGCGGGGGACCTAAGGGCGAGCAGTACTTC. Amino acids: CASSTTSGGPKGEQYF. The chain has TRBV7-8 and TRBJ2-7; TRBD2 agrees at 12 bases. The CDR3 length is 16 residues. Germline CDR1 is SGHVS and CDR2 is FQNEAQ. V gave up 5 bases and J gave up 6 bases; unmatched junction bases: 11.

This clonotype was recorded many times. V is TRBV6-6 and J is TRBJ1-1, with 7 bases matching TRBD1. J lost 1 base, V lost 4 bases, and 3 bases had no gene match. There are 14 residues in the CDR3. In germline, CDR1 is MNHNY, CDR2 SVGAGI (reference sequence). CDR3 nucleotides: TGTGCCAGCAGTTCCGGGACAGAGAACACTGAAGCTTTCTTT. The encoded protein is CASSSGTENTEAFF.

CDR3 sequence reads: CASSISGSWAGGNGYTF. CDR3 DNA: TGTGCCAGTAGTATAAGTGGATCCTGGGCAGGGGGCAATGGCTACACCTTC. V gene TRBV19 combines with J gene TRBJ1-2, with 8 positions matching TRBD1. CDR1 and CDR2 from the germline V gene are LNHDA and SQIVND (reference sequence). V lost 2 bases, J lost 6 bases, and 14 bases stayed unmatched. The CDR3 runs 17 residues.

This clonotype was counted at least ten times. The CDR3 DNA reads as TGTGCCAGCAGCACAGGACAGCCGAACACTGAAGCTTTCTTT. The encoded protein is CASSTGQPNTEAFF. The V and J genes are TRBV7-2 and TRBJ1-1; possibly TRBD1 for D (6 bases). Per the germline V gene, CDR1 is SGHTA and CDR2 is FQGNSA. V lost 5 bases to trimming and J lost 1 base, with 11 bases between them. This CDR3 has 14 residues. The variable domain in full, completed from reference TRBV7-2 and TRBJ1-1, reads GAGVSQSPSNKVTEKGKDVELRCDPISGHTALYWYRQSLGQGLEFLIYFQGNSAPDKSGLPSDRFSAERTGGSVSTLTIQRTQQEDSAVYLCASSTGQPNTEAFFGQGTRLTVV.

This chain connects TRBV7-8 to TRBJ2-1; D is possibly TRBD2 (6 bases). Trimming removed 6 bases at V and 6 bases at J, with 18 bases between. The length of the CDR3 is 15 residues. Germline V CDR1 and CDR2: SGHVS, FQNEAQ. The CDR3, as DNA: TGTGCCAGCAGAAGAGCGGGTCGGGCCTTCAATGAGCAGTTCTTC. Protein product: CASRRAGRAFNEQFF.

This sequence joins TRBV20-1 and TRBJ2-1; 12 nucleotides align to TRBD2. Germline loops: CDR1 DFQATT, CDR2 SNEGSKA (reference sequence). After removal of 6 bases from V and 13 bases from J, the junction contained 10 bases not matched to a gene. The CDR3 is 13 amino acids. This CDR3 is CSALGLAGFSQFF. For the CDR3, the DNA is TGCAGTGCATTAGGACTAGCGGGGTTTTCCCAGTTCTTC.

As regards this clonotype: As the CDR3 is not closed by the conserved phenylalanine or tryptophan, this likely results from a read error. The chain links TRBV10-1 to TRBJ2-7, with D uncertain. The CDR3 is 14 residues long. The germline V gene has CDR1 WNHNN and CDR2 SYGVQD (reference sequence). V was clipped by 5 bases and J by 6 bases, with 17 bases between them. The CDR3 loop reads CASSTGLTSGEQYS. CDR3 bases: TGCGCCAGCAGTACGGGTCTTACGTCGGGCGAGCAGTACTCC.

The chain carries TRBV19 and TRBJ1-5, with 9 bases lining up with TRBD1. The V gene end was trimmed by 7 bases and the J gene end by 3 bases; junction bases not matched to a gene: 7. The CDR3 runs 15 residues. Germline lookup yields CDR1 LNHDA and CDR2 SQIVND (reference sequence). In DNA, the CDR3 is TGTGCCAGTAATTCAGACAGGGGGACCAATCAGCCCCAGCATTTT. This codes for CASNSDRGTNQPQHF.

In this sample, this clonotype turned up many times. The chain is built from TRBV27 and TRBJ1-2, with D possibly being TRBD1 (5 bases). CDR3 length: 12 residues. The V and J ends lost 5 bases and 8 bases respectively, with 12 bases between them. Germline assignment: CDR1 MNHEY and CDR2 SMNVEV (reference sequence). The CDR3 sequence: CASSAQGFGYTF. In nucleotides, the CDR3 is TGTGCCAGCAGTGCCCAGGGTTTCGGCTACACCTTC.

Notes on this clonotype: This may stem from a read error, because a much larger clone lies one nucleotide away. The V gene is TRBV4-2, the J gene TRBJ1-3; 9 bases fit TRBD1. CDR1 LGHNA and CDR2 YNFKEQ come from the germline V gene. The CDR3 covers 17 residues. CDR3 protein: CASSQDPPGTGRNTICF. CDR3 bases: TGTGCCAGCAGCCAAGATCCCCCCGGGACAGGGCGAAACACCATATGTTTT.